This T cell receptor beta chain was recorded in a study of regulatory T cells in long-lasting Graves disease. CDR3 regions were amplified by Arm-PCR using iRepertoire HTBI primers to build TCR beta libraries. TCRdb reprocessed the multiplex PCR reads via MiXCR and lists one record per CDR3 protein. The sample lists approximately 470,000 distinct CDR3 sequences, 16% seen once, with 12% in the top ten. The time point is: newly diagnosed GD, antithyroid drugs for less than 3 months. The TCR library used RNA extracted from PBMCs. Study outcomes and limitations: The study found lower TCR diversity in persistent Graves' patients than in newly diagnosed ones. TRBV28, TRBJ1-2 and TRBJ2-5 were segments that persistent disease favored.

About this clonotype: Its target is not known.

J was trimmed by 7 bases and V by 5 bases; bases with no gene match: 12. The CDR3 sequence is 15 residues long. The germline CDR1 and CDR2 sequences are SGHVS and FNYEAQ. This sample was shared with a second study, whose subject was T cells in Graves' hyperthyroidism and ophthalmopathy.

This receptor was taken from a middle-aged man with Graves disease. Sequenced material: peripheral blood mononuclear cells (PBMCs), taken at new diagnosis, from a patient treated with antithyroid drugs. This chain connects TRBV7-6 to TRBJ2-7, with 9 bases fitting TRBD2. The CDR3 DNA sequence: TGTGCCAGCAGCAGAGACCTAGCGGGGCCTATGGAGCAGTACTTC. Translation: CASSRDLAGPMEQYF.